What follows are 10 T cell receptor beta chains derived from one specimen sequenced in a study of blood T cell repertoires in COVID-19. TCRdb keeps only in-frame clones here, not all; method: immunoSEQ multiplex PCR. The data contain hundreds of thousands of clones, approximately 88% of them singletons. Specimen: peripheral blood. These receptor sequences come from a man between 35 and 55 years old with acute or convalescent COVID-19.

The genes are TRBV21-1 and TRBJ2-1; the table's D call TRBD1 went unverified against the DNA. TRBV21-1 constitutes a pseudogene. CDR3 length: 18 residues. This chain's CDR3 is CASSKKGGQRISYNEQFF. CDR3 nucleotide sequence: TGTGCCAGCAGCAAAAAAGGGGGACAGCGGATCTCCTACAATGAGCAGTTCTTC.

The chain has TRBV6-1 and TRBJ1-3, with D unresolved. The CDR3 is made up of 12 amino acids. Germline V gene lookup returns CDR1 MNHNS and CDR2 SASEGT. V was clipped by 3 bases and J by 3 bases, with 3 bases between them. DNA for the CDR3: TGTGCCAGCAGTGATCGTGGAAACACCATATATTTT. Translating gives CASSDRGNTIYF.

This clone has only one observation. The V gene is TRBV10-3, the J gene TRBJ1-2, with D unresolved. With 0 bases removed from V and 8 bases from J, the gap between germline ends came to 13 bases. Germline V gene lookup returns CDR1 ENHRY and CDR2 SYGVKD. The CDR3 loop spans 14 amino acids. Here the CDR3 reads CAISESIGDGGYTF. DNA for the CDR3: TGTGCCATCAGTGAGTCGATCGGGGATGGCGGCTACACCTTC.

The V call is TRBV18, the J call TRBJ1-3; TRBD1 aligns across 9 bases. Germline V gene data show CDR1 as KGHSH and CDR2 as LQKENI. The CDR3 covers 14 residues. V lost 6 bases, J lost 8 bases, and 8 bases stayed unmatched. DNA for the CDR3: TGTGCCAGCTCTCCAGGACAGGGGAGGGACACCATATATTTT. Its translation: CASSPGQGRDTIYF.

The chain carries TRBV6-5 and TRBJ2-1; 9 bases align to TRBD2. The CDR3 contains 14 residues. The junction had 3 bases not matched to a gene; V was cut back by 4 bases and J by 5 bases. Germline CDR1 and CDR2: MNHEY and SVGAGI. The CDR3 coding sequence is TGTGCCAGCAGTTCTGGCGGGAGGGACAATGAGCAGTTCTTC. Its translation: CASSSGGRDNEQFF.

V is TRBV9 and J is TRBJ1-6; tentative D call: TRBD1 (6 bases). Germline V gives CDR1 SGDLS, CDR2 YYNGEE. Deletions cut 2 bases from V and 6 bases from J, with 15 bases between. This CDR3 is built from 16 residues. The CDR3 DNA follows: TGTGCCAGCAGCGTCGGGGGGCGCCAGGGTAATTCACCCCTCCACTTT. It specifies CASSVGGRQGNSPLHF.

The chain recombines TRBV24-1 with TRBJ2-3, with D possibly being TRBD1 (5 bases). The V end lost 1 base, the J end lost 1 base, and 8 bases lay between the germline ends. CDR1 KGHDR and CDR2 SFDVKD come from the germline V gene. The CDR3 is 15 residues long. As DNA, the CDR3 is TGTGCCACCAGTGATTTAGCCAGGGGCACAGATACGCAGTATTTT. Its protein is CATSDLARGTDTQYF.

This chain links TRBV19 with TRBJ1-6, with 7 bases lining up with TRBD1. Germline V lookup: CDR1 LNHDA, CDR2 SQIVND (reference sequence). Trimming removed 4 bases from V and 7 bases from J; junction bases left unmatched: 4. This CDR3 is built from 14 residues. The CDR3 here is CASSKGQRNSPLHF. CDR3 nucleotide sequence: TGTGCCAGTAGTAAGGGACAGCGAAATTCACCCCTCCACTTT.

The chain joins TRBV10-3 to TRBJ2-1; 9 positions agree with TRBD1. V lost 4 bases, J lost 8 bases, and 6 bases stayed unmatched. The CDR3 has 14 residues. The V gene's germline CDR1 is ENHRY and CDR2 SYGVKD. The CDR3 nucleotides are TGTGCCATCAGTGTGCGGACAGGGGTCGATGAGCAGTTCTTC. Translating gives CAISVRTGVDEQFF.

The chain recombines TRBV9 with TRBJ2-6, with D hard to call. This CDR3 has 17 residues. Germline V gene sequence: CDR1 SGDLS, CDR2 YYNGEE. V was cut by 0 bases and J by 4 bases, with 14 bases left in between. The CDR3 reads CASSVATGVQGANVLTF. The CDR3 DNA is TGTGCCAGCAGCGTAGCTACGGGTGTTCAAGGGGCCAACGTCCTGACTTTC.